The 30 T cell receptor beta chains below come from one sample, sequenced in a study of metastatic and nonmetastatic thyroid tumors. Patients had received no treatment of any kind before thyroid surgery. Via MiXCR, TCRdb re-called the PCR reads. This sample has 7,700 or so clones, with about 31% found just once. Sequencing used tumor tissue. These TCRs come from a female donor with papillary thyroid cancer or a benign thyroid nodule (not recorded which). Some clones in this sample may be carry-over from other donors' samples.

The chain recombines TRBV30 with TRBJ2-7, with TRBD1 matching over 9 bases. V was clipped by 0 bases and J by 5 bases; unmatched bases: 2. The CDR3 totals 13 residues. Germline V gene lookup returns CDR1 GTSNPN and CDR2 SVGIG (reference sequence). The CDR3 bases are TGTGCCTGGAGTGTACAGGGGGCGAACGAGCAGTACTTC. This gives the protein CAWSVQGANEQYF.

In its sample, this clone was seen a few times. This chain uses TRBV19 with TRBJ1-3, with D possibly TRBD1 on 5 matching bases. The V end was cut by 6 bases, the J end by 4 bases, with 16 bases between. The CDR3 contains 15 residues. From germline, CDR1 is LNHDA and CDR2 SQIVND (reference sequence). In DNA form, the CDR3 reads TGTGCCAGTAGAGCACCGGGACGAAGAGGAAACACCATATATTTT. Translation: CASRAPGRRGNTIYF. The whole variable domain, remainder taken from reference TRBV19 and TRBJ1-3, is DGGITQSPKYLFRKEGQNVTLSCEQNLNHDAMYWYRQDPGQGLRLIYYSQIVNDFQKGDIAEGYSVSREKKESFPLTVTSAQKNPTAFYLCASRAPGRRGNTIYFGEGSWLTVV.

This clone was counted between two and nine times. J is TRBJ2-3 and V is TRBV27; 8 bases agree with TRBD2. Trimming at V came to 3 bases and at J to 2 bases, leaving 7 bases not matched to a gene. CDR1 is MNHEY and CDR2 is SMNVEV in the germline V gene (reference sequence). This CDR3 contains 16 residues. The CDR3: CASSFLGAGDTDTQYF. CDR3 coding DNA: TGTGCCAGCAGTTTTTTGGGAGCGGGGGACACAGATACGCAGTATTTT.

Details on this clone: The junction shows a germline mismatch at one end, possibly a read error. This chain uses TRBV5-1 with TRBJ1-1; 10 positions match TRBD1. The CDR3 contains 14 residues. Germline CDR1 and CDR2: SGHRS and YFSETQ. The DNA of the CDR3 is TGCGCCAGCAGCTGGGGAGACAGGGGGCGAAGAGCAGTCTTT. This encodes CASSWGDRGRRAVF.

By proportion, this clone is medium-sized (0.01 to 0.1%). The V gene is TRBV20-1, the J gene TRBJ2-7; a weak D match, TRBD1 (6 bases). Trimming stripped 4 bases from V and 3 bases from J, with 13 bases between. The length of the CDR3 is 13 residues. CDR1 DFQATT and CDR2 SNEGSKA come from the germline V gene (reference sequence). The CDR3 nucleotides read TGCAGTGCTATGAATACAGGGATCTACGAGCAGTACTTC. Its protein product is CSAMNTGIYEQYF.

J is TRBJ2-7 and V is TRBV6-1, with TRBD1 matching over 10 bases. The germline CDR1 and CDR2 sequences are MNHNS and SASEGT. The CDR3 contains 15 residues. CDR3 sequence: CASAGGDRGSREQYF. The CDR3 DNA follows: TGTGCGTCCGCTGGCGGGGACAGGGGATCTCGCGAGCAGTACTTC.

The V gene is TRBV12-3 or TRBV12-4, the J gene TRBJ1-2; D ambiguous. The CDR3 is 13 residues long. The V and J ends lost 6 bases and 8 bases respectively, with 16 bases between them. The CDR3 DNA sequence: TGTGCCAGCAGCCTCCCACAGACCGGGGGCTACACCTTC. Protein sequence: CASSLPQTGGYTF.

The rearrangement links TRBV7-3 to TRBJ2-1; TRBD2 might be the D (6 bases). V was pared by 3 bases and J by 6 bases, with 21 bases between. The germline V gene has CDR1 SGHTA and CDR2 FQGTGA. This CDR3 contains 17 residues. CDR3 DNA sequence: TGTGCCAGCAGCTTGACGGCCGGAGGGATAGCCTGCAATGAGCAGTTCTTC. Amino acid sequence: CASSLTAGGIACNEQFF.

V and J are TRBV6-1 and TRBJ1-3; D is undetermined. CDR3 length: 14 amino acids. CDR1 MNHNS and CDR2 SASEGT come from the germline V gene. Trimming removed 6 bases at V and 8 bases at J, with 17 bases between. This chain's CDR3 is CASSPSGSLYTIYF. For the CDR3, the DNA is TGTGCCAGCAGCCCTTCTGGGTCGCTTTACACCATATATTTT.

CDR3 residues: CASSPPDGLTDTQYF. The DNA of the CDR3 is TGTGCCAGTAGCCCCCCCGACGGGCTCACAGATACGCAGTATTTT. The chain uses TRBV28 and TRBJ2-3, with no clear D. CDR1 and CDR2 from the germline V gene are MDHEN and SYDVKM. The CDR3 is made up of 15 amino acids. Trimming took off 9 bases at V and 2 bases at J, with 18 bases between the two ends.

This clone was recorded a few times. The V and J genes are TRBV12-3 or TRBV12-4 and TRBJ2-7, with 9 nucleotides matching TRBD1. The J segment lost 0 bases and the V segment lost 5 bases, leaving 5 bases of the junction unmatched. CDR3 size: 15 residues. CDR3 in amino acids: CASSTGTGTSYEQYF. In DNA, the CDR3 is TGTGCCAGCAGTACCGGGACAGGGACCTCCTACGAGCAGTACTTC.

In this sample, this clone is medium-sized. CDR3 amino acids: CASGPPGLAATDTQYF. The CDR3 DNA reads as TGTGCCAGCGGCCCCCCGGGACTAGCGGCCACAGATACGCAGTATTTT. This rearrangement joins TRBV7-2 to TRBJ2-3, with 11 bases matching TRBD2. The CDR3 length is 16 residues. Looked up from germline, CDR1 is SGHTA and CDR2 is FQGNSA. With V trimmed by 8 bases and J by 2 bases, 9 bases remained unmatched.

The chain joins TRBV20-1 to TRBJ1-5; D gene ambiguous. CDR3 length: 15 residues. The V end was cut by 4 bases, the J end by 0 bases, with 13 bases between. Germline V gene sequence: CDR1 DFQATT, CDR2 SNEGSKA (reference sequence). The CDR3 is CSATYSAISNQPQHF. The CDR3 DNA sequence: TGCAGTGCTACCTATTCAGCAATTAGCAATCAGCCCCAGCATTTT.

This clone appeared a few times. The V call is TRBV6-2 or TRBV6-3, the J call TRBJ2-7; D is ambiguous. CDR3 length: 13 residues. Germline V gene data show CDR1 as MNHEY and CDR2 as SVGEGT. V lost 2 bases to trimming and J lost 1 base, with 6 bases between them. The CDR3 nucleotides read TGTGCCAGCAGTTACGCAGAATCCTACGAGCAGTACTTC. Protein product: CASSYAESYEQYF.

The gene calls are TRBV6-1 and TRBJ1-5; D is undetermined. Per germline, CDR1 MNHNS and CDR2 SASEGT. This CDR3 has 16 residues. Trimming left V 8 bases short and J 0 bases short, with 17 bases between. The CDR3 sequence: CASREFSGFSNQPQHF. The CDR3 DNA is TGTGCCAGCCGAGAATTTTCTGGGTTTAGCAATCAGCCCCAGCATTTT.

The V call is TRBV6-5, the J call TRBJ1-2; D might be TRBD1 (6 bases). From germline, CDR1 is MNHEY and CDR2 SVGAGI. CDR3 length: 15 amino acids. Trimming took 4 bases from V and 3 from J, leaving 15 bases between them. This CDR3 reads CASSSRQEGDYGYTF. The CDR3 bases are TGTGCCAGCAGTTCCAGACAGGAAGGGGACTATGGCTACACCTTC.

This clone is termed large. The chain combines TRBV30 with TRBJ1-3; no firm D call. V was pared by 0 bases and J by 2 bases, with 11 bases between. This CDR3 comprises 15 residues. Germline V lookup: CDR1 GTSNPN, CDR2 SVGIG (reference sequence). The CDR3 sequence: CAWSVQAITGNTIYF. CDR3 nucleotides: TGTGCCTGGAGTGTCCAGGCCATAACTGGAAACACCATATATTTT.

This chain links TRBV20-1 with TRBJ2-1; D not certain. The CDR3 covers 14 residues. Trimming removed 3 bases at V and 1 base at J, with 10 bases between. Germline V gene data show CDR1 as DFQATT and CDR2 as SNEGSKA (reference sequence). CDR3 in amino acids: CSARRLRSYNEQFF. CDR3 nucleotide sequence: TGCAGTGCTAGGCGGTTACGGTCCTACAATGAGCAGTTCTTC.

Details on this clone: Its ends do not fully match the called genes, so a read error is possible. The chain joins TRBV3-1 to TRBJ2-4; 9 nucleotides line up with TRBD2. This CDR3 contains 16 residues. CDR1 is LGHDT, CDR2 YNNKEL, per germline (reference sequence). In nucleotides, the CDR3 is TGTGCCAGCAGCCTCTCGACTAGCGGTATAAAAAACATTCAGAACTTC. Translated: CASSLSTSGIKNIQNF.

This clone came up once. The CDR3 nucleotides are TGTGCCAGCAGTGAAGGGGACCGACTAGCGGGAAGGGAGACCCAGTACTTC. Its translation: CASSEGDRLAGRETQYF. The genes are TRBV6-1 and TRBJ2-5, with TRBD2 matching 11 bases. From germline, CDR1 is MNHNS and CDR2 SASEGT. V dropped 1 base and J dropped 5; count of bases not matched to a gene: 9. The CDR3 runs to 17 residues.

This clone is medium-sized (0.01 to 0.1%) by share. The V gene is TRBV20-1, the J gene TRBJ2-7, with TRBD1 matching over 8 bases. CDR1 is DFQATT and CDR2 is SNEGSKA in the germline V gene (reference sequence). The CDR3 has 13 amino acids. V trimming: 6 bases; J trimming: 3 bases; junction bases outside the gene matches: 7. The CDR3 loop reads CSAPGQVDYEQYF. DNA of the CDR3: TGCAGTGCGCCGGGACAGGTCGACTACGAGCAGTACTTC.

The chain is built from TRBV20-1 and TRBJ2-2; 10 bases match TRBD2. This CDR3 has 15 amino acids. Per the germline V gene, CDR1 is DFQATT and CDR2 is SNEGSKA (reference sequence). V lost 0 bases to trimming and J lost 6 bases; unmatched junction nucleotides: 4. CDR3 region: CSARDLAGGPGELFF. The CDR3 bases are TGCAGTGCTAGAGATTTAGCGGGGGGCCCCGGGGAGCTGTTTTTT.

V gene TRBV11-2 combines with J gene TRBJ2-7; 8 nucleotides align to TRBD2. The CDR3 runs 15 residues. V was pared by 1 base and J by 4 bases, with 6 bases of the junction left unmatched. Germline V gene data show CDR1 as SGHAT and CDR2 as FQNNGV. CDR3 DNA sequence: TGTGCCAGCAGCTTAGTGTCGGGAGGGCAATACGAGCAGTACTTC. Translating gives CASSLVSGGQYEQYF.

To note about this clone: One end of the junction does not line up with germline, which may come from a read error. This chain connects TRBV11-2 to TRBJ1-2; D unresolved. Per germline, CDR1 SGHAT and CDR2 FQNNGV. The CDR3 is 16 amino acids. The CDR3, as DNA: TGTGCCTGCAGCTCAGGACTGGGCGGAGAGATCTATGGCTACACCTTC. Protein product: CACSSGLGGEIYGYTF.

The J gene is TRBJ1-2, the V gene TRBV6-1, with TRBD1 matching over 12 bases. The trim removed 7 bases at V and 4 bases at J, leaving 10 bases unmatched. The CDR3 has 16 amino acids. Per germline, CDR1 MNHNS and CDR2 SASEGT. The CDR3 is CASTPRGTGGFYGYTF. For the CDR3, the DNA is TGTGCCAGCACCCCCCGAGGGACAGGGGGCTTCTATGGCTACACCTTC.

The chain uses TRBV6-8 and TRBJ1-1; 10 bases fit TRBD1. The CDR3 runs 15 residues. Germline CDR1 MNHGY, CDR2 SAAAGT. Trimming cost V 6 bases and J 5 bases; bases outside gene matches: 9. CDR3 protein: CASRRDRGLGTEAFF. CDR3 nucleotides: TGTGCCAGCAGACGGGACAGGGGCCTGGGGACTGAAGCTTTCTTT.

The CDR3 protein is CASSYSGRELFF. The CDR3 DNA follows: TGTGCCAGCAGTTACTCGGGGAGGGAGCTGTTTTTT. The chain has TRBV6-5 and TRBJ2-2; no reliable D call. Germline assignment: CDR1 MNHEY and CDR2 SVGAGI. V was pared by 0 bases and J by 9 bases, with 5 bases between. This CDR3 comprises 12 residues.

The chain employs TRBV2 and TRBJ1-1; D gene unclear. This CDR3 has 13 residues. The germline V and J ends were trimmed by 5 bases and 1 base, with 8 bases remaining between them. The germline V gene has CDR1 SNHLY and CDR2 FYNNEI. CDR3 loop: CASSSHANTEAFF. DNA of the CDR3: TGTGCCAGCAGTTCACACGCGAACACTGAAGCTTTCTTT.

Written as DNA, the CDR3 is TGCGCCAGCAGCCCAGGGACAGGGGCCAATCAGCCCCAGCATTTT. Amino acids: CASSPGTGANQPQHF. The V and J genes are TRBV5-1 and TRBJ1-5, with 10 bases aligning to TRBD1. The CDR3 has 15 amino acids. V was clipped by 4 bases and J by 3 bases; unmatched bases: 4. The germline V gene has CDR1 SGHRS and CDR2 YFSETQ.

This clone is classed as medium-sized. The DNA for the CDR3 is TGTGCCAGCGCCCCCCGGACAGGGTCCCACGAGCAGTACTTC. Its translation: CASAPRTGSHEQYF. The chain couples TRBV27 to TRBJ2-7; 8 bases map to TRBD1. CDR3 size: 14 residues. The trim removed 8 bases at V and 5 bases at J, leaving 11 bases unmatched. Germline-derived CDR1 and CDR2 are MNHEY and SMNVEV (reference sequence).